The clone carrying this T cell receptor (beta chain) was observed many times. CDR1 and CDR2 (germline): SGHNT, YENEEA. Trimming at V came to 5 bases and at J to 6 bases, leaving 7 bases not matched to a gene. The CDR3 is 15 residues long. These data originate in a study of blood T cell repertoires in COVID-19. Looking at the study overall: T cells, B-cell-depleted T cells, or PBMCs supplied cDNA or gDNA.

TCRdb keeps only in-frame clones here, not all; method: immunoSEQ multiplex PCR. The sample has fewer than 250,000 clones, approximately 84% seen once; the top ten hold more than 2.5%. The sequence was obtained from a woman aged 25 to 39 who had recovered from COVID-19. The rearrangement uses TRBV11-3 and TRBJ2-1; TRBD2 matches at 10 bases. Source material: PBMCs or T cells enriched from blood (not recorded which). CDR3 nucleotides: TGTGCCAGCAGCCCAGCGGGGGGGACGGGCAATGAGCAGTTCTTC. It encodes CASSPAGGTGNEQFF.